This T cell receptor (beta chain) was sequenced during a study of T-cell memory formation after mild COVID-19. TCRdb redid the calling of the 5' RACE reads with MiXCR, one entry per CDR3 protein. The table records approximately 190,000 distinct CDR3 sequences, around 18% of them present only once. V lost 5 bases and J 0 bases, leaving 14 bases between the germline ends. The germline V gene encodes CDR1 SQVTM and CDR2 ANQGSEA. CDR3 length equals 15 residues. The chain carries TRBV29-1 and TRBJ2-1, with D possibly TRBD1 on 6 matching bases. Sequenced sample: PBMCs or a T cell subset sorted from them (not recorded which). This TCR came from an adult woman who had mild COVID-19 (a few samples of this study predate the infection). Cell type and time point are not known. DNA for the CDR3: TGCAGCGTTAACCCAACAGGGAGCTCCTACAATGAGCAGTTCTTC. It yields the protein CSVNPTGSSYNEQFF.